This T cell receptor beta chain derives from a study of blood T cells in healthy people across ages. Whole-study context: T cells yielded about one barcoded beta molecule per two cells through template switching.

Individuals who donated were healthy Caucasians from Russia aged about 6 to 100. Donors each provided around 9 milliliters of peripheral blood. The CDR3 consists of 17 residues. V was cut by 8 bases and J by 0 bases, with 21 bases left in between. CDR1 and CDR2 from the germline V gene are MDHEN and SYDVKM. Primed by a sample-barcoded 5' primer and a J-beta primer mix, a second PCR proceeded for 7 to 11 cycles. TCRdb reprocessed the 5' RACE reads with MiXCR, giving one entry per CDR3 protein. The data contain hundreds of thousands of distinct CDR3 sequences, about 56% of them singletons. The TCR sequence derives from a man aged 35 to 55 in good health. Sequencing was carried out using blood. The V gene is TRBV28, the J gene TRBJ2-3, with D possibly being TRBD1 (6 bases). The CDR3 spells CASPPRTASDSTDTQYF. CDR3 bases: TGTGCCAGCCCCCCACGGACAGCCTCAGATAGCACAGATACGCAGTATTTT.